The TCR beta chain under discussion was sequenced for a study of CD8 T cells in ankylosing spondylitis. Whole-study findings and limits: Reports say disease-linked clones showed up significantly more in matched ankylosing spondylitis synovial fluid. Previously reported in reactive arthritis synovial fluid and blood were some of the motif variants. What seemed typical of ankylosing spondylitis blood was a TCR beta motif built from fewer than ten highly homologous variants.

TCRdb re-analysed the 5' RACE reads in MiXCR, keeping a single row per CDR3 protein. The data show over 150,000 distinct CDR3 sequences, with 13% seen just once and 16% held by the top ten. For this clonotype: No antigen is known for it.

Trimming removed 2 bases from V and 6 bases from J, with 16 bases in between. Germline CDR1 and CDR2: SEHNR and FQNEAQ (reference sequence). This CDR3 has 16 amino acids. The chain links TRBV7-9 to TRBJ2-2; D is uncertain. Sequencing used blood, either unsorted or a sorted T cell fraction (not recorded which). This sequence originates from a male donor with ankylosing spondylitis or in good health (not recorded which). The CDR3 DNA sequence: TGTGCCAGCAGCTTAATCGACCGGGCGGCTTCCGGGGAGCTGTTTTTT. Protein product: CASSLIDRAASGELFF.